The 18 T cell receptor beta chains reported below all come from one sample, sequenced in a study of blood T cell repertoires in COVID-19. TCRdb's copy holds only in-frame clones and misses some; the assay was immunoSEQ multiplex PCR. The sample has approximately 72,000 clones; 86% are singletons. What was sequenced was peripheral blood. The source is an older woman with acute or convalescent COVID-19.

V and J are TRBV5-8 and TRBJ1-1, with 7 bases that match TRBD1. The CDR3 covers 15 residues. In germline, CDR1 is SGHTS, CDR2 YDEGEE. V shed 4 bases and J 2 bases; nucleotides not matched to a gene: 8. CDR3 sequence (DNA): TGTGCCAGCAGCCGAAGCTGGACAGGAAACACTGAAGCTTTCTTT. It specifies CASSRSWTGNTEAFF.

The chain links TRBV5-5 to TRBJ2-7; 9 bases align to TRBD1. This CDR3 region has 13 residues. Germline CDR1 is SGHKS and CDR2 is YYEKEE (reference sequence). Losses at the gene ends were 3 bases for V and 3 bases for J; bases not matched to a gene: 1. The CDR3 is CASSWGQGYEQYF. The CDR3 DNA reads TGTGCCAGCAGCTGGGGACAGGGCTACGAGCAGTACTTC. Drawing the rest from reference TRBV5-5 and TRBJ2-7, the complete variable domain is DAGVTQSPTHLIKTRGQQVTLRCSPISGHKSVSWYQQVLGQGPQFIFQYYEKEERGRGNFPDRFSARQFPNYSSELNVNALLLGDSALYLCASSWGQGYEQYFGPGTRLTVT.

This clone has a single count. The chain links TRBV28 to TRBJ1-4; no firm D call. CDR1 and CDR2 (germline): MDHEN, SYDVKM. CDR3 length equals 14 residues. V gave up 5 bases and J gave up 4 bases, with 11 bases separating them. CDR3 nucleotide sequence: TGTGCCAGCAGTACAGTCCGGTTTAATGAAAAACTGTTTTTT. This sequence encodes CASSTVRFNEKLFF.

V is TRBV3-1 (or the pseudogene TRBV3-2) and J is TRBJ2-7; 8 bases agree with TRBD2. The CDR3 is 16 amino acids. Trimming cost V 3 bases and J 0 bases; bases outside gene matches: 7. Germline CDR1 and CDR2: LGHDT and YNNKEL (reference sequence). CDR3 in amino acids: CASSHAGGGNSYEQYF. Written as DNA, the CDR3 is TGTGCCAGCAGCCACGCCGGGGGGGGGAACTCCTACGAGCAGTACTTC.

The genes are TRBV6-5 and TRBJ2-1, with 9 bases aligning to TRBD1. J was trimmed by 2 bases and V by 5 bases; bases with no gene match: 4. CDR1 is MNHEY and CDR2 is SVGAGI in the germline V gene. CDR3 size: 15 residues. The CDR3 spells CASSQTGGPYNEQFF. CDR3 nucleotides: TGTGCCAGCAGTCAAACAGGGGGCCCCTACAATGAGCAGTTCTTC.

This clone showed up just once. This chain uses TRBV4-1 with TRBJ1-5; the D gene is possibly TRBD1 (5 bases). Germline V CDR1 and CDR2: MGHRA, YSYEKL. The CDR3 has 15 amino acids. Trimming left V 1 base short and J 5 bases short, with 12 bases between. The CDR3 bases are TGCGCCAGCAGCCAAGTCAGGGAAGGGGATCAGCCCCAGCATTTT. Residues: CASSQVREGDQPQHF.

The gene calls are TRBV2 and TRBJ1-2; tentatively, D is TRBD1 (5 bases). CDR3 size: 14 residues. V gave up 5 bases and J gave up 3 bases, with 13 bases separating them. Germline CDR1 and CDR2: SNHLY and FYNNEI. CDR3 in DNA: TGTGCCAGCAGTCCCTCAGGAGGGGACTATGGCTACACCTTC. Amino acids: CASSPSGGDYGYTF.

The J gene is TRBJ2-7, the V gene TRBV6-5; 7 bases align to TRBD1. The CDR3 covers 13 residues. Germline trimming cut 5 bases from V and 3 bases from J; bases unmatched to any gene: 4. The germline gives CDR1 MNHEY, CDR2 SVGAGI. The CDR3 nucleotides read TGTGCCAGCAGTAAGACAGGGTACTACGAGCAGTACTTC. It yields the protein CASSKTGYYEQYF.

The chain's CDR3 is CATKTVSTDTQYF. The CDR3 DNA reads TGTGCCACGAAGACAGTTAGCACAGATACGCAGTATTTT. V usage is TRBV15 and J usage is TRBJ2-3, with D possibly TRBD1 on 5 matching bases. The CDR3 covers 13 residues. The germline CDR1 and CDR2 sequences are LNHNV and YYDKDF (reference sequence). V shed 9 bases and J shed 0 bases, with 10 bases lying between them.

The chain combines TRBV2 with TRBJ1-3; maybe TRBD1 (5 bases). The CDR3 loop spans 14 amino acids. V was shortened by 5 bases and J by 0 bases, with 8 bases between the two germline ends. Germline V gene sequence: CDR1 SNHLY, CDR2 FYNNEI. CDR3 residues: CASSWTSSGNTIYF. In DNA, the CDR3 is TGTGCCAGCAGTTGGACAAGCTCTGGAAACACCATATATTTT.

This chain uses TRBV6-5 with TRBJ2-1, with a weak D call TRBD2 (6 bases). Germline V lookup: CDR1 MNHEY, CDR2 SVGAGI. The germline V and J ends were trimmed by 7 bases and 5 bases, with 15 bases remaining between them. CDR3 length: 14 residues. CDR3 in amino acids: CASKPGLSNNEQFF. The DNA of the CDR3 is TGTGCCAGCAAACCGGGACTTAGTAACAATGAGCAGTTCTTC.

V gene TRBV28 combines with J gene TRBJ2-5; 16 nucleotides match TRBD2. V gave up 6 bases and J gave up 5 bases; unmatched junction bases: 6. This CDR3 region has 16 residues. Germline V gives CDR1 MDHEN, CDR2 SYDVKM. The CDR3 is CASRGTSGGARETQYF. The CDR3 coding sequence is TGTGCCAGCAGAGGGACTAGCGGGGGGGCGAGGGAGACCCAGTACTTC.

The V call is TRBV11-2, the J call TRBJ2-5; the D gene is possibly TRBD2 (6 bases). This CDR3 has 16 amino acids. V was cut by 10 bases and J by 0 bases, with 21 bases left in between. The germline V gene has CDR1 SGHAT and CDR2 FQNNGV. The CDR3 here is CATTRGDSHNQETQYF. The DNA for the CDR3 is TGTGCCACTACTCGTGGGGACTCCCACAACCAAGAGACCCAGTACTTC.

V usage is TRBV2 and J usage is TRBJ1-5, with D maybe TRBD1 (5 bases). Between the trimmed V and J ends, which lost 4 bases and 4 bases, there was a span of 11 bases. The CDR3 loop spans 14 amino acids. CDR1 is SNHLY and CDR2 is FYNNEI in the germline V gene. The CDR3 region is CASSAIQGNQPQHF. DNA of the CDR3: TGTGCCAGCAGTGCCATCCAGGGAAATCAGCCCCAGCATTTT.

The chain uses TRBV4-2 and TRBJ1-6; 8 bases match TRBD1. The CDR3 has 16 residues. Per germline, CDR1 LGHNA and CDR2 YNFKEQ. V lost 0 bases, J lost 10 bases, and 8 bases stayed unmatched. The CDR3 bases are TGTGCCAGCAGCCAAGATCCGGGCAGGGGGCACTCACCCCTCCACTTT. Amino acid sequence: CASSQDPGRGHSPLHF.

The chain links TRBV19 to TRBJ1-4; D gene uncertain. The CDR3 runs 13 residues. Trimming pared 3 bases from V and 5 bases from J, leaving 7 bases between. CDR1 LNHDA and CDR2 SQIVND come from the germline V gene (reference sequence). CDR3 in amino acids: CASSIHQNEKLFF. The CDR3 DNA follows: TGTGCCAGTAGTATCCACCAGAATGAAAAACTGTTTTTT.

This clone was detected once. CDR3 protein: CASSGQIFSYGYTF. The CDR3 DNA reads TGCGCCAGCAGCGGACAGATCTTCAGCTATGGCTACACCTTC. This rearrangement joins TRBV5-1 to TRBJ1-2, with TRBD1 as a possible D gene (6 bases). CDR1 SGHRS and CDR2 YFSETQ come from the germline V gene. The CDR3 totals 14 residues. Trimming removed 4 bases at V and 4 bases at J, with 14 bases between.

The CDR3 protein is CASRPGVGYNEQFF. CDR3 sequence (DNA): TGTGCCAGCCGGCCGGGGGTAGGGTACAATGAGCAGTTCTTC. This chain connects TRBV6-5 to TRBJ2-1, with D tentatively TRBD2 (6 bases). The CDR3 is 14 residues long. Between the trimmed V and J ends, which lost 8 bases and 4 bases, there was a span of 15 bases. CDR1 and CDR2 from the germline V gene are MNHEY and SVGAGI.